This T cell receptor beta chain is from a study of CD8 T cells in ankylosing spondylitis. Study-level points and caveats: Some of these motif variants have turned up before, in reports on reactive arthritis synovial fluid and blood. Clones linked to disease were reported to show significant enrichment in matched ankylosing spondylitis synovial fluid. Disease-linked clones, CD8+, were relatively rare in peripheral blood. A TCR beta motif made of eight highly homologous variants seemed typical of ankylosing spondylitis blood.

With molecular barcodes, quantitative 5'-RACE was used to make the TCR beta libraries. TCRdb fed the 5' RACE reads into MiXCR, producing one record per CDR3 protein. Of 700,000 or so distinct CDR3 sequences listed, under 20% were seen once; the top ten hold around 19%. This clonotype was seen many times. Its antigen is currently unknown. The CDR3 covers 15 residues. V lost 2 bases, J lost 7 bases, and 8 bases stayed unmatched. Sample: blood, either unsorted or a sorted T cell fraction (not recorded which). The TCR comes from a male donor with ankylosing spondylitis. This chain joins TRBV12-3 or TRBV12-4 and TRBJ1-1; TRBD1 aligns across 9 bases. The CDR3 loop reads CASSLMVGQGSEAFF. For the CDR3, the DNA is TGTGCCAGCAGTTTAATGGTCGGACAGGGGAGTGAAGCTTTCTTT.